A single TCR beta chain is shown here with its context. What it recognizes is unknown. This entry comes from a study of siplizumab effects on memory and regulatory T cells. Notes on the study in general: Sequences below about 10^-5 frequency were poorly captured. As a result, only a minor fraction of alloreactive clones mapped to unstimulated subsets. No naive or memory phenotype could be assigned to roughly 75-95% of proliferating clones.

The method was immunoSEQ multiplex PCR; TCRdb's version includes in-frame clones alone and lacks a portion of them. The table has tens of thousands of clones, around four fifths seen once. V dropped 5 bases and J dropped 1 base, with 13 bases sitting between them. This CDR3 has 15 amino acids. Per germline, CDR1 SGHTA and CDR2 FQGNSA. The sequence came from a human donor in good health. Sequenced: memory CD4+ T cells sorted from blood. This sequence joins TRBV7-2 and TRBJ2-3; D possibly corresponds to TRBD2 (6 bases). The CDR3 region is CASSVGRRGTDTQYF. CDR3 nucleotides: TGTGCCAGCAGCGTGGGTAGGAGGGGCACAGATACGCAGTATTTT.